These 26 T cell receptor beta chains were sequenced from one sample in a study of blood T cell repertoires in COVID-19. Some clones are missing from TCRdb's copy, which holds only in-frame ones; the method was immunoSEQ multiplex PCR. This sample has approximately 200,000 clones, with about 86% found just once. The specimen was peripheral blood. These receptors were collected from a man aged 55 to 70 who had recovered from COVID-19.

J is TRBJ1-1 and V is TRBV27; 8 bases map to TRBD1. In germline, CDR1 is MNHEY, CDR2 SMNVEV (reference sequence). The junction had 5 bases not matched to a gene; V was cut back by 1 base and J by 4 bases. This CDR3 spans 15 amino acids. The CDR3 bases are TGTGCCAGCAGTTTATTCCAGGGGGCGGTCACTGAAGCTTTCTTT. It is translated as CASSLFQGAVTEAFF.

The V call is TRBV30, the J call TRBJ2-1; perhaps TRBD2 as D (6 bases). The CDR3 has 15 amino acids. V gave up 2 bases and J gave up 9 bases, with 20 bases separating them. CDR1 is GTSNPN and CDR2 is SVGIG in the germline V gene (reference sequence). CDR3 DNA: TGTGCCTGGAGTACTACGGGACTGGGCCGTGGTGAGCAGTTCTTC. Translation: CAWSTTGLGRGEQFF.

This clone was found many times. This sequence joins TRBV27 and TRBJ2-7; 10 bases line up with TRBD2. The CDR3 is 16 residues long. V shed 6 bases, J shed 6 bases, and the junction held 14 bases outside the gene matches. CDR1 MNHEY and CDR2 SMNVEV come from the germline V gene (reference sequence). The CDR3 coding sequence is TGTGCCAGCAGCCCCCAAGAGCGGGGGGGTGTCCGCGAGCAGTACTTC. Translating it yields CASSPQERGGVREQYF.

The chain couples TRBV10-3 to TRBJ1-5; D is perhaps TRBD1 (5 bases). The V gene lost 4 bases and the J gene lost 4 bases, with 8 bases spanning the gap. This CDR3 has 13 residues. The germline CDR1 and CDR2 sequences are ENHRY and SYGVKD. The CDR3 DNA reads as TGTGCCATCAGTGTACAGGAGAATCAGCCCCAGCATTTT. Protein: CAISVQENQPQHF.

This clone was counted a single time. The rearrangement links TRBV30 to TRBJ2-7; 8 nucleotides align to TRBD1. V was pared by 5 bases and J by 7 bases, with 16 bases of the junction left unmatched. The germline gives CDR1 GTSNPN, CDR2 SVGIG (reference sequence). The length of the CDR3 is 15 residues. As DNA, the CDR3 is TGTGCCTGGGGCCGGACAGGGTATGCAGGTTGGGAGCAGTACTTC. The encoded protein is CAWGRTGYAGWEQYF.

The CDR3 sequence: CASSVALQGASGNTIYF. CDR3 sequence (DNA): TGTGCCAGCAGCGTAGCCCTACAGGGGGCCTCTGGAAACACCATATATTTT. This sequence joins TRBV9 and TRBJ1-3; 9 bases are shared with TRBD1. CDR1 and CDR2 (germline): SGDLS, YYNGEE. Losses at the gene ends were 0 bases for V and 0 bases for J; bases not matched to a gene: 4. The CDR3 has 17 residues.

The CDR3 nucleotides read TGTGCCAGCAGCTTAGATAGGCCCTTGGGACTAATGAACACTGAAGCTTTCTTT. Protein product: CASSLDRPLGLMNTEAFF. V is TRBV11-2 and J is TRBJ1-1, with a weak D call TRBD1 (5 bases). The CDR3 has 18 amino acids. Germline V gene sequence: CDR1 SGHAT, CDR2 FQNNGV. V was clipped by 0 bases and J by 0 bases, with 17 bases between them.

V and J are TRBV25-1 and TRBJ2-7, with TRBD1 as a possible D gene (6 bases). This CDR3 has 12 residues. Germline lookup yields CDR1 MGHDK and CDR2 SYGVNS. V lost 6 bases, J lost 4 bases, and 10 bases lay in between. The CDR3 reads CASSTGLYEQYF. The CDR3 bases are TGTGCCAGCAGCACAGGGTTGTACGAGCAGTACTTC.

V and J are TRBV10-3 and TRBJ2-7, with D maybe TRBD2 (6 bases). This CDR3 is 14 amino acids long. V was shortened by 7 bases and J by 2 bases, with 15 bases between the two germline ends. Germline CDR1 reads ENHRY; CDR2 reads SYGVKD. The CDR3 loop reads CAINPGTETYEQYF. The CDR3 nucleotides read TGTGCCATCAACCCCGGGACTGAGACCTACGAGCAGTACTTC.

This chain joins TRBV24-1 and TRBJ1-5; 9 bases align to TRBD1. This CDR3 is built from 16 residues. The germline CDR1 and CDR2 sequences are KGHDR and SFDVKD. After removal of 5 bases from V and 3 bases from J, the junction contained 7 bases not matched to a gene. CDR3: CATSGWTGDFNQPQHF. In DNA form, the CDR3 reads TGTGCCACCAGTGGTTGGACAGGGGACTTCAATCAGCCCCAGCATTTT.

CDR3 nucleotide sequence: TGTGCCAGCAGCCAAGGGAGCCAAAACTATGGCTACACCTTC. Its protein product is CASSQGSQNYGYTF. The chain employs TRBV4-2 and TRBJ1-2; no reliable D call. Per germline, CDR1 LGHNA and CDR2 YNFKEQ. The CDR3 consists of 14 residues. Deletions cut 1 base from V and 2 bases from J, with 8 bases between.

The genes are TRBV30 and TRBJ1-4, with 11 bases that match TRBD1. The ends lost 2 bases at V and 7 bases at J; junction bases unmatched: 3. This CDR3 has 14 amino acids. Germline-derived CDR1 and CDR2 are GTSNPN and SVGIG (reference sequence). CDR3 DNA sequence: TGTGCCTGGAGTCCCGGGACAGGGGGTGAAAAACTGTTTTTT. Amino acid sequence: CAWSPGTGGEKLFF.

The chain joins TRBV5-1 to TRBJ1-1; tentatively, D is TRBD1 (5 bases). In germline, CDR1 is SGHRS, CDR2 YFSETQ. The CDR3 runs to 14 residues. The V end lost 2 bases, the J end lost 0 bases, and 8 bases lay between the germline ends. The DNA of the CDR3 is TGCGCCAGCAGCTTTGGGGGGGTGAACACTGAAGCTTTCTTT. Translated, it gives CASSFGGVNTEAFF.

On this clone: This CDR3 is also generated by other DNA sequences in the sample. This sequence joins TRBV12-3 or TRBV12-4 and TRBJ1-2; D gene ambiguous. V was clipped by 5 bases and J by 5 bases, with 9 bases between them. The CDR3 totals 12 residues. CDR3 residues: CASSPGIYGYTF. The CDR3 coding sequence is TGTGCCAGCAGTCCGGGGATTTATGGCTACACCTTC.

CDR3 nucleotide sequence: TGTGCCAGTAGTATCCGGCAGGGGTCCTACGAGCAGTACTTC. This translates into CASSIRQGSYEQYF. The chain is built from TRBV19 and TRBJ2-7; D is possibly TRBD1 (6 bases). Between the trimmed V and J ends, which lost 3 bases and 1 base, there was a span of 10 bases. Germline loops: CDR1 LNHDA, CDR2 SQIVND (reference sequence). The CDR3 extends over 14 amino acids.

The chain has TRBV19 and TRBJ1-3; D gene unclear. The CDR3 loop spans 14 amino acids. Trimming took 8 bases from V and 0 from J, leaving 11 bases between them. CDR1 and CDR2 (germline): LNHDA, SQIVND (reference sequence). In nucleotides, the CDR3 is TGTGCCAGTGTCAGGAGGTCCTCTGGAAACACCATATATTTT. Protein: CASVRRSSGNTIYF.

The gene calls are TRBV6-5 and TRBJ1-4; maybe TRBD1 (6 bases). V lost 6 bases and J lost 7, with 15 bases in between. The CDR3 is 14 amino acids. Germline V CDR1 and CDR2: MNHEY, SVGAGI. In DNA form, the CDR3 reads TGTGCCAGCAGGTCAGGGATCAGGGGTGAAAAACTGTTTTTT. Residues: CASRSGIRGEKLFF.

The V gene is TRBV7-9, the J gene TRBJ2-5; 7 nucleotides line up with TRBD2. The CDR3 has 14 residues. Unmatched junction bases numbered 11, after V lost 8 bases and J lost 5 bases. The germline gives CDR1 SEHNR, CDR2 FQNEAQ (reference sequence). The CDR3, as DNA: TGTGCCAGCGGCACTAGCGTGCCCTCGGAGACCCAGTACTTC. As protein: CASGTSVPSETQYF.

The CDR3 nucleotides read TGTGCCAGTAGTATAAACAGGGTGAACACTGAAGCTTTCTTT. Protein sequence: CASSINRVNTEAFF. The V and J genes are TRBV19 and TRBJ1-1; D is perhaps TRBD1 (6 bases). From germline, CDR1 is LNHDA and CDR2 SQIVND (reference sequence). This CDR3 is 14 amino acids long. V lost 2 bases to trimming and J lost 0 bases, with 7 bases between them.

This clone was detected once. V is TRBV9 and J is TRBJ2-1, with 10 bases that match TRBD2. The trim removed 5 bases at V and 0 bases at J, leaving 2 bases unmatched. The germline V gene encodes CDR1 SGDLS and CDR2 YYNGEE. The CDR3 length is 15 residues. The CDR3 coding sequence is TGTGCCAGCAGTTCTAGCGGGAGCTCCTACAATGAGCAGTTCTTC. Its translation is CASSSSGSSYNEQFF.

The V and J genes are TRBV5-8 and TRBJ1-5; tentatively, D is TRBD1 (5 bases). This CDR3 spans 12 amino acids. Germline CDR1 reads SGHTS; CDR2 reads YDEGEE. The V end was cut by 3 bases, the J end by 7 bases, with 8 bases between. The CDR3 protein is CASSWGGQPQHF. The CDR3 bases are TGTGCCAGCAGCTGGGGGGGACAGCCCCAGCATTTT.

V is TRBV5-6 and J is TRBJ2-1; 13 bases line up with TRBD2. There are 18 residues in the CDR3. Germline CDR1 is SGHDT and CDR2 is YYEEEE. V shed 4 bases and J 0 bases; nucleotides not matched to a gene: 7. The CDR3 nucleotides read TGTGCCAGCAGCCGAACTAGCGGGGGGGTCCTCTCCTACAATGAGCAGTTCTTC. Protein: CASSRTSGGVLSYNEQFF.

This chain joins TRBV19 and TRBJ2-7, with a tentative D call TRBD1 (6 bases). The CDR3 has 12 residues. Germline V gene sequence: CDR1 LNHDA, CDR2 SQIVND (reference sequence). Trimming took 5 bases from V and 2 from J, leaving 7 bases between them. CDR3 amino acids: CASSWDTYEQYF. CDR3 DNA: TGTGCCAGTAGTTGGGACACCTACGAGCAGTACTTC.

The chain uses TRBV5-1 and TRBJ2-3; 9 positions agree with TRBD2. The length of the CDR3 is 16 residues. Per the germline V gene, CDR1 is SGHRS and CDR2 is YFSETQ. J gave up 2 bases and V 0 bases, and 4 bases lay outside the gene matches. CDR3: CASSLASSGVTDTQYF. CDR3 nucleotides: TGCGCCAGCAGCTTGGCCTCTAGCGGGGTCACAGATACGCAGTATTTT.

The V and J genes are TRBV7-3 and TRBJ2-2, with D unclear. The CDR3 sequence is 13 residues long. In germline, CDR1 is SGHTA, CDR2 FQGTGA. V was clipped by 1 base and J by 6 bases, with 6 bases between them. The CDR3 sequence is CASSLSSSGELFF. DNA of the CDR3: TGTGCCAGCAGCTTAAGTTCGTCCGGGGAGCTGTTTTTT. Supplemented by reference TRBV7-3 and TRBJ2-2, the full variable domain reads GAGVSQTPSNKVTEKGKYVELRCDPISGHTALYWYRQSLGQGPEFLIYFQGTGAADDSGLPNDRFFAVRPEGSVSTLKIQRTERGDSAVYLCASSLSSSGELFFGEGSRLTVL.

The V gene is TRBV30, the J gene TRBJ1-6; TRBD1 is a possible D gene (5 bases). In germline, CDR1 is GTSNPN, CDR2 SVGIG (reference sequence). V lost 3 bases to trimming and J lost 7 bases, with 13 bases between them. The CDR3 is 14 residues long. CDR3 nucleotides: TGTGCCTGGAGCTTGCGGGACCGGAATTCACCCCTCCACTTT. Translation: CAWSLRDRNSPLHF.